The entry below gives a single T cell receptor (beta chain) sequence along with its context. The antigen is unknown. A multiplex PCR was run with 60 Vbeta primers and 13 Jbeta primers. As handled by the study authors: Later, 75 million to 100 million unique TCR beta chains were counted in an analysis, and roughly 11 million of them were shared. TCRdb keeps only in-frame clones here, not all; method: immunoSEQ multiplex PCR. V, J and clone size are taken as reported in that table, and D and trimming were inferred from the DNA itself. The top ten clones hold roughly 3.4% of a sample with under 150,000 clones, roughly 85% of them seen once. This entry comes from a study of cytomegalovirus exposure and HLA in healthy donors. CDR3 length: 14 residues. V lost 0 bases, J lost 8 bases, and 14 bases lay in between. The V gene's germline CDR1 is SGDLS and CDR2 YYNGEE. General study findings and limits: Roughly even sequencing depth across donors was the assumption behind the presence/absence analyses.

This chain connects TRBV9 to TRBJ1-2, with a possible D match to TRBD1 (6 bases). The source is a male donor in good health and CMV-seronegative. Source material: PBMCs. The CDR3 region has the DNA TGTGCCAGCAGCGTAGAAAACAGGGCCGGAGGCTACACCTTC. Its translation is CASSVENRAGGYTF.